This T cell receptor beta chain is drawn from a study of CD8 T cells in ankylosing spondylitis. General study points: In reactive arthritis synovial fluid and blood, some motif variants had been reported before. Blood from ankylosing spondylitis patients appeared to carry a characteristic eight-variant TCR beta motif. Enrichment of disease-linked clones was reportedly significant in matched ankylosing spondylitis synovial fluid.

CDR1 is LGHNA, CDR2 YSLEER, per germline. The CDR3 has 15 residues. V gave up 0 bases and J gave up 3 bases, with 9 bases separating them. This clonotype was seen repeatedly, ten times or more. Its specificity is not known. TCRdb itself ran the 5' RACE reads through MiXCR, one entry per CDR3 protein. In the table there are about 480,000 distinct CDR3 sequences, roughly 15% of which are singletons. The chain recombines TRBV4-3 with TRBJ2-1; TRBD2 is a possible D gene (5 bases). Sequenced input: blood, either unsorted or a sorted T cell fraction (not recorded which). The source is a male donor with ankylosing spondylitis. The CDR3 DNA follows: TGCGCCAGCAGCCAAGAATCCGGAGGCTACAATGAGCAGTTCTTC. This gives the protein CASSQESGGYNEQFF.